Listed below are T cell receptor beta chains from one sample, sequenced in a study of blood T cell repertoires in COVID-19. Produced via immunoSEQ multiplex PCR; TCRdb's table is partial and in-frame only. Altogether fewer than 500,000 clones are present, over 85% being singletons, with the ten largest covering about 0.91%. Material for sequencing was peripheral blood. These receptors all stem from a man aged 18 to 35 with COVID-19, enrolled during active disease. The CDR3 runs from the conserved cysteine through the conserved F or W. The D gene is left open where the match is weak. The size field is filled for only some rows; it gives once, few, many or a size class.

>TRBV27|TRBJ2-7|NA|17|TRBD2
TGTGCCAGCTCCCCCGGGAGACTAGCGGAGTCCCGCGACGAGCAGTACTTC
CASSPGRLAESRDEQYF
>TRBV24-1|TRBJ2-7|NA|14|NA
TGTGCCACCAGTGATCCGGGACTGTCCTACGAGCAGTACTTC
CATSDPGLSYEQYF
>TRBV4-1|TRBJ2-3|NA|13|NA
TGCGCCAGCAGCCAAGATACTAGGGATACGCAGTATTTT
CASSQDTRDTQYF
>TRBV3-1/TRBV3-2|TRBJ1-1|NA|15|NA
TGTGCCAGCAGCCAAGGCGGGGGACTCGGCACTGAAGCTTTCTTT
CASSQGGGLGTEAFF
>TRBV5-8|TRBJ2-3|NA|18|NA
TGTGCCAGCAGCTTGGGTCTAGCGAGCCAGGAGGGCACAGATACGCAGTATTTT
CASSLGLASQEGTDTQYF
>TRBV5-1|TRBJ2-3|NA|15|NA
TGCGCCAGCAGCTTGGCCGGCGCGGGGACAGATACGCAGTATTTT
CASSLAGAGTDTQYF
>TRBV27|TRBJ2-7|NA|13|TRBD1
TGTGCCAGCAGTTTCGACAGGGGGCGAGAGCAGTACTTC
CASSFDRGREQYF
>TRBV18|TRBJ2-1|NA|12|NA
TGTGCCAGCTCACCACGCCTACAGGGGCAGTTCTTC
CASSPRLQGQFF
>TRBV3-1/TRBV3-2|TRBJ2-5|NA|14|NA
TGTGCCAGCAGCCAAGTTTCCTCCCAAGAGACCCAGTACTTC
CASSQVSSQETQYF
>TRBV9|TRBJ1-2|NA|15|TRBD1
TGTGCCAGCAGCGTAGAGGGACAGGGATGGACTGGCTACACCTTC
CASSVEGQGWTGYTF
>TRBV9|TRBJ2-5|NA|15|TRBD2
TGTGCCAGCAGCGCTGTAGCGGGAGGTGGCGAGACCCAGTACTTC
CASSAVAGGGETQYF
>TRBV5-1|TRBJ1-2|once|16|TRBD1
TGCGCCAGCAGCTTGGGCGGGACAGGGGATCACTATGGCTACACCTTC
CASSLGGTGDHYGYTF
>TRBV3-1/TRBV3-2|TRBJ2-3|NA|16|TRBD2
TGTGCCAGCAGCCAAGGTACTAGCGTACGTACAGATACGCAGTATTTT
CASSQGTSVRTDTQYF
>TRBV5-5|TRBJ2-1|NA|14|NA
TGTGCCAGCAGCTTTCGTGCAGCGGACAATGAGCAGTTCTTC
CASSFRAADNEQFF
>TRBV19|TRBJ2-2|NA|14|NA
TGTGCCAGTAGTGCGACAGCGAACACCGGGGAGCTGTTTTTT
CASSATANTGELFF
>TRBV5-1|TRBJ1-2|NA|13|NA
TGCGCCAGCAGCTTGGAGCGGGACTATGGCTACACCTTC
CASSLERDYGYTF
>TRBV5-6|TRBJ2-1|NA|14|TRBD2
TGTGCCAGCAGCTTAAAAAGCGGGGTGAATGAGCAGTTCTTC
CASSLKSGVNEQFF
>TRBV28|TRBJ1-1|once|12|NA
TGTGCCAGCAATTCCATGAACACTGAAGCTTTCTTT
CASNSMNTEAFF
>TRBV19|TRBJ1-1|NA|14|NA
TGTGCCAGTAGGGGGAGGTGGTCGAACACTGAAGCTTTCTTT
CASRGRWSNTEAFF
>TRBV24-1|TRBJ2-2|few|17|TRBD2
TGTGCCACCAGTGATCGGACTAGCGGGAGGGCCTTCGGGGAGCTGTTTTTT
CATSDRTSGRAFGELFF
>TRBV5-5|TRBJ1-2|NA|15|TRBD1
TGTGCCAGCAGCTTATCCGGGACAGGGAACTATGGCTACACCTTC
CASSLSGTGNYGYTF
>TRBV7-9|TRBJ1-4|NA|16|NA
TGTGCCAGCAGCTTATCGAGACAGGCCGTAAATGAAAAACTGTTTTTT
CASSLSRQAVNEKLFF
>TRBV7-6|TRBJ2-1|NA|16|NA
TGTGCCAGCAGCTTACTCGGGACTTCTTCCTACAATGAGCAGTTCTTC
CASSLLGTSSYNEQFF
>TRBV5-3|TRBJ2-7|NA|16|TRBD2
TGTGCCAGAAGCTACGGGACTAGCGGGAGCAACTACGAGCAGTACTTC
CARSYGTSGSNYEQYF
>TRBV7-2|TRBJ2-7|once|12|NA
TGTGCCAGCAGCCCATTGTCCTACGAGCAGTACTTC
CASSPLSYEQYF
>TRBV30|TRBJ2-7|NA|16|NA
TGTGCCTGGACGCCTGAGTGGGGCTCGAGCTCCTACGAGCAGTACTTC
CAWTPEWGSSSYEQYF
>TRBV20-1|TRBJ2-1|NA|14|TRBD2
TGCAGTGCTAGTTGGGTAGCGGGTGGGAATGAGCAGTTCTTC
CSASWVAGGNEQFF
>TRBV7-9|TRBJ1-2|NA|15|TRBD1
TGTGCCAGCAGCTCGGGACAGGGGGATATCTATGGCTACACCTTC
CASSSGQGDIYGYTF
>TRBV11-1|TRBJ1-2|NA|14|NA
TGTGCCAGCTTTCGAATCCGGTCAGGGTATGGCTACACCTTC
CASFRIRSGYGYTF
>TRBV19|TRBJ1-2|NA|19|NA
TGTGCCAGTAGTATAGGTGGGAGGTCTTCCACCCCAATTGTATATGGCTACACCTTC
CASSIGGRSSTPIVYGYTF
>TRBV18|TRBJ2-7|NA|15|TRBD1
TGTGCCAGCTCACCTGACAGGGAGAGCTCCTACGAGCAGTACTTC
CASSPDRESSYEQYF
>TRBV2|TRBJ2-7|NA|12|NA
TGTGCCAGCAGTCCGTCCTCCTACGAGCAGTACTTC
CASSPSSYEQYF
>TRBV24-1|TRBJ1-5|few|13|NA
TGTGCCACCAGTGAGAAGGGGGATCAGCCCCAGCATTTT
CATSEKGDQPQHF
>TRBV27|TRBJ2-2|NA|17|NA
TGTGCCAGCAGTCCCAGGCCGGGACTCGGCTCCACCGGGGAGCTGTTTTTT
CASSPRPGLGSTGELFF
>TRBV19|TRBJ2-2|NA|15|TRBD2
TGTGCCAGTAGTATGGGAGGGTCGGGCGTCGGGGAGCTGTTTTTT
CASSMGGSGVGELFF
>TRBV9|TRBJ1-1|NA|15|NA
TGTGCCAGCAGCGCAAGACCACAGGGTGGCACTGAAGCTTTCTTT
CASSARPQGGTEAFF
>TRBV7-9|TRBJ2-3|NA|14|TRBD2
TGTGCCAGCAGCCCACGGGGACTAGGAGATACGCAGTATTTT
CASSPRGLGDTQYF
>TRBV3-1/TRBV3-2|TRBJ2-2|NA|14|TRBD2
TGTGCCAGCAGCGGAACGGGAGGTACCGGGGAGCTGTTTTTT
CASSGTGGTGELFF
>TRBV11-2|TRBJ2-1|once|17|TRBD2
TGTGCCAGCAGCTTAAGTGGCGGGAGGTACCTGGGGGATGAGCAGTTCTTC
CASSLSGGRYLGDEQFF
>TRBV13|TRBJ2-1|once|16|TRBD2
TGTGCCAGCAGCTTAGGCCTTAGCGGGAGGCGGGATGAGCAGTTCTTC
CASSLGLSGRRDEQFF
>TRBV7-6|TRBJ2-3|NA|18|TRBD2
TGTGCCAGCAGCCCAGGACGACTAGCGGGGGGTGTGACAGATACGCAGTATTTT
CASSPGRLAGGVTDTQYF
>TRBV12-3/TRBV12-4|TRBJ2-5|NA|13|TRBD2
TGTGCCAGCAGTTTAGGCGGGGAGGGGACCCAGTACTTC
CASSLGGEGTQYF
>TRBV6-5|TRBJ2-7|NA|14|TRBD2
TGTGCCAGCAGGACTAGCGGGACGACCTACGAGCAGTACTTC
CASRTSGTTYEQYF
>TRBV7-6|TRBJ2-5|NA|15|TRBD2
TGTGCCAGCAGCTTGGCGCGGGGGGTTAAAGAGACCCAGTACTTC
CASSLARGVKETQYF